This T cell receptor beta chain was profiled in a study of blood T cell repertoires in COVID-19. Study-wide background: From the United States, Italy and Spain came samples of acute and convalescent COVID-19.

Clones were sequenced by immunoSEQ multiplex PCR, and TCRdb holds only the in-frame ones, with some missing. The table lists some 380,000 clones, 88% of them singletons, with more than 2% in the top ten. The age range of participants was 18 to 89 years, with residence in about 25 US areas. CDR3 size: 15 residues. V lost 0 bases and J lost 2; bases outside the gene matches: 3. Looked up from germline, CDR1 is SGHRS and CDR2 is YFSETQ. On this clone: The sample has other DNA sequences that encode this CDR3 too.

This chain uses TRBV5-1 with TRBJ2-7, with 9 bases matching TRBD1. Sample: PBMCs or T cells enriched from blood (not recorded which). The TCR comes from a woman between 35 and 50 years old with acute COVID-19. The CDR3 coding sequence is TGCGCCAGCAGCTTGGGGGGACAGGGCACCTACGAGCAGTACTTC. Translating gives CASSLGGQGTYEQYF.